The 16 T cell receptor beta chains presented below share a single source sample, sequenced in a study of blood T cells in healthy people across ages. The second PCR ran roughly 7 to 12 cycles with a sample-barcoded 5' primer and J-beta primers. TCRdb used MiXCR to reprocess the 5' RACE reads, holding one entry per CDR3 protein. The sample holds some 730,000 distinct CDR3 sequences, around a fifth seen once. What was sequenced was blood. Receptors were obtained from a man between 65 and 85 years old in good health.

This clonotype came up a few times. The gene calls are TRBV7-9 and TRBJ1-4, with a tentative D call TRBD1 (6 bases). Germline V CDR1 and CDR2: SEHNR, FQNEAQ (reference sequence). V was cut by 7 bases and J by 8 bases, with 14 bases left in between. This CDR3 region has 13 residues. CDR3 region: CASKGGETEKLFF. The CDR3 DNA follows: TGTGCCAGCAAAGGGGGAGAAACCGAAAAACTGTTTTTT.

The sample holds many counts of this clonotype. This sequence joins TRBV5-1 and TRBJ2-5; D may be TRBD2 (6 bases). Germline CDR1 is SGHRS and CDR2 is YFSETQ. The CDR3 totals 14 residues. V dropped 1 base and J dropped 9 bases, with 16 bases sitting between them. CDR3 region: CASSLSGSMEAQYF. The CDR3 DNA reads as TGCGCCAGCAGCTTGTCCGGGAGCATGGAGGCCCAGTACTTC.

V and J are TRBV5-1 and TRBJ1-5; D is ambiguous. Germline lookup yields CDR1 SGHRS and CDR2 YFSETQ. Trimming cost V 0 bases and J 6 bases, with 10 bases left between them. There are 14 residues in the CDR3. The CDR3 bases are TGCGCCAGCAGCTTGGAACTAGGGTCTCAGCCCCAGCATTTT. Protein product: CASSLELGSQPQHF.

This clonotype showed up just a few times. The V gene is TRBV12-3 or TRBV12-4, the J gene TRBJ1-5; tentative D call: TRBD1 (6 bases). With 3 bases removed from V and 5 bases from J, the gap between germline ends came to 11 bases. The CDR3 is made up of 14 amino acids. For the CDR3, the DNA is TGTGCCAGCAGTTTCAGCAGGGGCGATCAGCCCCAGCATTTT. This gives the protein CASSFSRGDQPQHF.

J is TRBJ2-2 and V is TRBV19; D not certain. The ends were cut back, 6 bases at V and 4 bases at J, with 6 bases in the middle. Germline V gives CDR1 LNHDA, CDR2 SQIVND (reference sequence). The CDR3 is made up of 12 amino acids. CDR3 nucleotides: TGTGCCAGTAGCGTAAGCACCGGGGAGCTGTTTTTT. Protein: CASSVSTGELFF.

A note on this clonotype: Just one base apart from a much larger clone, this may be a read error. The chain recombines TRBV29-1 with TRBJ1-4; D not certain. Deletions cut 7 bases from V and 6 bases from J, with 6 bases between. Germline loops: CDR1 SQVTM, CDR2 ANQGSEA. There are 10 residues in the CDR3. The CDR3 here is CSASDEKLFF. CDR3 bases: TGCAGCGCCTCGGATGAAAAACTGTTTTTT.

The V gene is TRBV14, the J gene TRBJ2-5; TRBD1 might be the D (6 bases). This CDR3 comprises 15 residues. Trimming took off 1 base at V and 5 bases at J, with 14 bases between the two ends. Germline V gives CDR1 SGHDN, CDR2 FVKESK. The CDR3 loop is CASSQAAGDAETQYF. As DNA, the CDR3 is TGTGCCAGCAGCCAAGCTGCAGGGGATGCCGAGACCCAGTACTTC.

J is TRBJ2-1 and V is TRBV7-3; no firm D call. Trimming took off 0 bases at V and 2 bases at J, with 8 bases between the two ends. This CDR3 has 15 amino acids. Germline CDR1 is SGHTA and CDR2 is FQGTGA. CDR3 nucleotides: TGTGCCAGCAGCTTAACCAAAAGTACCTACAATGAGCAGTTCTTC. Its protein product is CASSLTKSTYNEQFF.

The chain has TRBV7-6 and TRBJ1-1; tentative D call: TRBD1 (5 bases). The V and J ends lost 5 bases and 5 bases respectively, with 18 bases between them. Germline CDR1 is SGHVS and CDR2 is FNYEAQ. This CDR3 has 15 amino acids. CDR3 DNA sequence: TGTGCCAGCAGCGCTCCCGGGACCCGAAGTACTGAAGCTTTCTTT. Amino acid sequence: CASSAPGTRSTEAFF. Using reference TRBV7-6 and TRBJ1-1 for the parts outside the CDR3, the full variable domain is GAGVSQSPRYKVTKRGQDVALRCDPISGHVSLYWYRQALGQGPEFLTYFNYEAQQDKSGLPNDRFSAERPEGSISTLTIQRTEQRDSAMYRCASSAPGTRSTEAFFGQGTRLTVV.

This chain connects TRBV20-1 to TRBJ1-6; D ambiguous. The CDR3 runs 16 residues. V was clipped by 0 bases and J by 10 bases, with 19 bases between them. Germline V gene data show CDR1 as DFQATT and CDR2 as SNEGSKA (reference sequence). DNA for the CDR3: TGCAGTGCTAGAGATCCCGACACAGCTGATCGGTCACCCCTCCACTTT. Protein sequence: CSARDPDTADRSPLHF.

The table lists this clonotype with a count of one. The rearrangement links TRBV29-1 to TRBJ2-7, with 8 nucleotides matching TRBD1. V shed 7 bases and J 5 bases; nucleotides not matched to a gene: 10. This CDR3 has 13 amino acids. Germline CDR1 reads SQVTM; CDR2 reads ANQGSEA. The CDR3 coding sequence is TGCAGCGCTTCGCGGGGACAGGTCAACGAGCAGTACTTC. Its translation: CSASRGQVNEQYF.

This clonotype was found a few times. This chain links TRBV7-2 with TRBJ2-3, with 8 positions matching TRBD2. J lost 0 bases, V lost 5 bases, and 16 bases had no gene match. Per the germline V gene, CDR1 is SGHTA and CDR2 is FQGNSA. The CDR3 runs to 19 residues. This chain's CDR3 is CASSHFYALAGHSTDTQYF. In DNA, the CDR3 is TGTGCCAGCAGCCACTTCTATGCCTTAGCGGGGCATAGCACAGATACGCAGTATTTT.

The chain carries TRBV24-1 and TRBJ2-3; perhaps TRBD1 as D (6 bases). Germline CDR1 is KGHDR and CDR2 is SFDVKD. CDR3 length: 16 residues. Between the trimmed V and J ends, which lost 2 bases and 1 base, there was a span of 12 bases. In nucleotides, the CDR3 is TGTGCCACCAGTGATTCCGGGACACATCGCACAGATACGCAGTATTTT. Its protein product is CATSDSGTHRTDTQYF.

This clonotype was picked up many times. The CDR3 sequence is CSVEDQLAANNEQFF. CDR3 nucleotides: TGCAGCGTTGAAGATCAACTAGCGGCAAACAATGAGCAGTTCTTC. This sequence joins TRBV29-1 and TRBJ2-1; 8 bases align to TRBD2. CDR3 length: 15 residues. Losses at the gene ends were 0 bases for V and 5 bases for J; bases not matched to a gene: 6. Germline V gene sequence: CDR1 SQVTM, CDR2 ANQGSEA.

The rearrangement links TRBV29-1 to TRBJ2-1, with D maybe TRBD1 (5 bases). The length of the CDR3 is 10 residues. The V gene's germline CDR1 is SQVTM and CDR2 ANQGSEA. The V gene lost 6 bases and the J gene lost 6 bases, with 6 bases spanning the gap. The CDR3 is CSVGVNEQFF. In DNA form, the CDR3 reads TGCAGCGTAGGGGTCAATGAGCAGTTCTTC.

This chain links TRBV12-3 or TRBV12-4 with TRBJ2-7; the D is unclear. The last part of the DNA fits TRBJ2-5 better; the J call may be wrong. The CDR3 sequence is 13 residues long. The chain's CDR3 is CASSDLPQETQYF. The CDR3 DNA is TGTGCCAGCAGTGACCTACCCCAAGAGACCCAGTACTTC.